This is a list of T cell receptor beta chains from one sample in a study of blood T cell repertoires in COVID-19. Generated by immunoSEQ multiplex PCR, the TCRdb table keeps only in-frame clones and is missing some. This sample has about 240,000 clones; about 89% occur once, and the top ten carry roughly 3.7%. The sample taken for sequencing was PBMCs or T cells enriched from blood (not recorded which). The receptors come from a woman younger than 45 who had recovered from COVID-19. CDR3s include the opening cysteine and the closing phenylalanine or tryptophan. D genes are given only for firm matches. Rows give clone size only sometimes, using once, few, many, or a class for an expanded clone.

TRBV4-1	NA	TRBJ2-3	NA	CASSLQSSIGDTQYF	TGCGCCAGCAGCCTACAGTCCTCTATTGGGGATACGCAGTATTTT
TRBV9	NA	TRBJ1-2	once	CASSVEAHVGGGYGYTF	TGTGCCAGCAGCGTAGAGGCACACGTGGGGGGAGGCTATGGCTACACCTTC
TRBV9	TRBD1	TRBJ1-1	NA	CASSTGTGGTEAFF	TGTGCCAGCAGTACCGGGACAGGGGGGACTGAAGCTTTCTTT
TRBV9	NA	TRBJ1-2	NA	CASSERDSPVRYGYTF	TGTGCCAGCAGCGAGCGGGACTCTCCGGTGCGTTATGGCTACACCTTC
TRBV19	NA	TRBJ1-5	once	CASSQQVNQPQHF	TGTGCCAGTAGTCAACAGGTGAATCAGCCCCAGCATTTT
TRBV29-1	NA	TRBJ1-2	NA	CSVPGEPNYGYTF	TGCAGCGTTCCAGGGGAGCCTAACTATGGCTACACCTTC
TRBV9	NA	TRBJ2-1	NA	CASSVVGSSGYNEQFF	TGTGCCAGCAGCGTAGTTGGTTCCTCGGGGTACAATGAGCAGTTCTTC
TRBV28	NA	TRBJ1-5	NA	CASRPAGESGQPQHF	TGTGCCAGCAGACCAGCAGGGGAGTCGGGTCAGCCCCAGCATTTT
TRBV14	NA	TRBJ1-1	NA	CASSHTGTLNTEAFF	TGTGCCAGCAGCCATACAGGGACCTTGAACACTGAAGCTTTCTTT
TRBV6-2/TRBV6-3	NA	TRBJ1-2	NA	CASSFMRTGSRHYGYTF	TGTGCCAGCAGTTTTATGCGGACCGGGAGCCGACACTATGGCTACACCTTC
TRBV28	TRBD1	TRBJ1-1	NA	CASSSGQGHTEAFF	TGTGCCAGCAGTTCAGGACAGGGACACACTGAAGCTTTCTTT
TRBV28	NA	TRBJ1-1	NA	CASSLSGTLQTFF	TGTGCCAGCAGTTTATCTGGGACACTTCAAACTTTCTTT
TRBV5-1	NA	TRBJ2-7	NA	CASSLYRLGSGNYEQYF	TGCGCCAGCAGCTTATATCGTCTGGGTAGCGGAAACTACGAGCAGTACTTC
TRBV28	NA	TRBJ2-1	NA	CASSSDSSSYNEQFF	TGTGCCAGCAGCTCGGACAGTAGCTCCTACAATGAGCAGTTCTTC
TRBV27	TRBD1	TRBJ2-1	few	CATAPGTGADNEQFF	TGTGCCACCGCGCCCGGGACAGGGGCTGACAATGAGCAGTTCTTC
TRBV6-2/TRBV6-3	TRBD2	TRBJ2-1	NA	CASSLQREDYNEQFF	TGTGCCAGCAGTCTCCAGCGGGAAGACTACAATGAGCAGTTCTTC
TRBV7-8	TRBD1	TRBJ1-5	NA	CASSLVQGVGQPQHF	TGTGCCAGCAGCTTAGTACAGGGGGTAGGTCAGCCCCAGCATTTT
TRBV11-2	NA	TRBJ2-3	NA	CASSLRVAGATDTQYF	TGTGCCAGCAGCTTGAGGGTAGCAGGGGCAACAGATACGCAGTATTTT
TRBV28	TRBD2	TRBJ2-7	once	CASSLAGVHYEQYF	TGTGCCAGCAGTTTAGCGGGAGTCCACTACGAGCAGTACTTC
TRBV12-2	NA	TRBJ1-5	once	CASRLPKGLVEQPQHF	TGTGCAAGTCGCTTACCCAAGGGGTTGGTGGAACAGCCCCAGCATTTT
TRBV15	NA	TRBJ1-1	NA	CATSRGSLGENTEAFF	TGTGCCACCAGCAGAGGATCGTTAGGGGAGAACACTGAAGCTTTCTTT
TRBV4-1	NA	TRBJ1-1	NA	CASSQGTSGDTEAFF	TGCGCCAGCAGCCAAGGTACGTCGGGGGACACTGAAGCTTTCTTT
TRBV27	TRBD1	TRBJ2-2	NA	CASSLVGTGGTGELFF	TGTGCCAGCAGTTTAGTTGGGACAGGGGGCACCGGGGAGCTGTTTTTT
TRBV3-1/TRBV3-2	NA	TRBJ1-6	NA	CASSHRGQAERWGRDNSPLHF	TGTGCCAGCAGCCACCGGGGACAAGCCGAAAGGTGGGGCCGGGATAATTCACCCCTCCACTTT
TRBV11-2	TRBD1	TRBJ2-7	NA	CASSSRQGGYEQYF	TGTGCCAGCAGCTCTCGACAGGGGGGCTACGAGCAGTACTTC
TRBV7-2	TRBD2	TRBJ2-7	NA	CASSERQGLVRYEQYF	TGTGCCAGCAGCGAGCGCCAAGGACTAGTTAGGTACGAGCAGTACTTC
TRBV7-3	TRBD1	TRBJ2-7	NA	CASSARQGAGEQYF	TGTGCCAGCAGCGCGCGACAGGGGGCAGGGGAGCAGTACTTC
TRBV9	NA	TRBJ2-2	NA	CASSPLPWGPGELFF	TGTGCCAGCAGCCCCCTCCCTTGGGGGCCCGGGGAGCTGTTTTTT
TRBV7-6	NA	TRBJ1-1	NA	CASSRRSNTEAFF	TGTGCCAGCAGCCGCAGGTCGAACACTGAAGCTTTCTTT
TRBV29-1	TRBD1	TRBJ1-1	NA	CSGAQGGNTEAFF	TGCAGCGGCGCACAGGGGGGGAACACTGAAGCTTTCTTT
TRBV7-2	NA	TRBJ2-3	few	CASSHTDTQYF	TGTGCCAGCAGCCATACAGATACGCAGTATTTT
TRBV14	NA	TRBJ2-3	NA	CASSQGGGVDTQYF	TGTGCCAGCAGCCAAGGGGGGGGCGTGGATACGCAGTATTTT
TRBV4-3	NA	TRBJ1-1	once	CASSPGARAGAFF	TGCGCCAGCAGCCCTGGGGCGAGAGCCGGGGCTTTCTTT
TRBV28	NA	TRBJ2-1	NA	CASSPLDLRGLYNEQFF	TGTGCCAGCAGTCCTTTGGACCTACGGGGGTTATACAATGAGCAGTTCTTC
TRBV5-8	NA	TRBJ1-5	NA	CASSLVGRGQPQHF	TGTGCCAGCAGCTTGGTAGGGAGGGGACAGCCCCAGCATTTT
TRBV6-2/TRBV6-3	NA	TRBJ2-1	NA	CASSTSTSGKVGEQFF	NA
TRBV6-6	NA	TRBJ2-5	NA	CASSYDEKTQYF	TGTGCCAGCAGTTATGATGAGAAGACCCAGTACTTC